This TCR beta chain was obtained from a study of regulatory T cells in long-lasting Graves disease. Combining iRepertoire HTBI primers with Arm-PCR of CDR3 regions, the authors built TCR beta libraries. TCRdb redid the calling of the multiplex PCR reads with MiXCR, one entry per CDR3 protein. The sample includes 500,000 to 700,000 distinct CDR3 sequences, 15% to 20% of them seen just once. This sample's time point: newly diagnosed GD, antithyroid drugs for less than 3 months. PBMC RNA was the source of the TCR library. The data were also submitted as part of a second study, on T cells in Graves' hyperthyroidism and ophthalmopathy. According to that study: Blood samples included most of the expanded thyroid clonotypes exceeding 0.001. A model of 13 V-J features distinguished ophthalmopathy from stable hyperthyroidism.

The TCR comes from a young woman with Graves disease. Here the sequenced sample was peripheral blood mononuclear cells (PBMCs), taken at new diagnosis, from a patient treated with antithyroid drugs.

CDR3 nucleotides: TGTGCCAGCAGTGACTTCGGGACTAAAAACAATGAGCAGTTCTTC. Protein sequence: CASSDFGTKNNEQFF. V usage is TRBV6-1 and J usage is TRBJ2-1; 7 nucleotides agree with TRBD2. V gave up 3 bases and J gave up 5 bases; unmatched junction bases: 7. There are 15 residues in the CDR3. The germline CDR1 and CDR2 sequences are MNHNS and SASEGT.